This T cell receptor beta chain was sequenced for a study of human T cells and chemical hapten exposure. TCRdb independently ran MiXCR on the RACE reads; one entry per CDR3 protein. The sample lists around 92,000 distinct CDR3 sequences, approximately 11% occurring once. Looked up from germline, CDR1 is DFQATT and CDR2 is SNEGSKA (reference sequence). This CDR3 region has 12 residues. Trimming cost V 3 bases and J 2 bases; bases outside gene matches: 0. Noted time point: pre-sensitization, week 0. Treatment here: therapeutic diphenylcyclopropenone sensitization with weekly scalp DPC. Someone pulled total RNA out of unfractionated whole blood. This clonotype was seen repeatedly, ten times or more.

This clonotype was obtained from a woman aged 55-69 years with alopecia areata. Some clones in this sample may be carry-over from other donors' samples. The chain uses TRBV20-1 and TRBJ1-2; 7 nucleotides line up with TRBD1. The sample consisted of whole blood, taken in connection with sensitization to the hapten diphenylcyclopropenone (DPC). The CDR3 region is CSARTGNYGYTF. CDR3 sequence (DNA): TGCAGTGCTAGGACAGGGAACTATGGCTACACCTTC.